Listed below are T cell receptor beta chains from one sample, sequenced in a study of CD8+CD57+ T cells in acquired aplastic anemia. Each CDR3 protein is one row after TCRdb ran MiXCR on the reads. Of 150,000 to 200,000 distinct CDR3 sequences in the sample, 45% to 60% were seen once. What was sequenced was sorted CD4+, CD8+, or CD8+CD57+ T cells (not recorded which) from PBMCs. The receptors here all came from a human donor with aplastic anemia. CDR3s include the opening cysteine and the closing phenylalanine or tryptophan. A D gene is named only where the DNA matches it firmly. Size values are once, few and many counts, or a class for expanded clones, and some rows have none.

>TRBV12-3/TRBV12-4|few|TRBJ2-7|.
TGTGCCAGCAGTAAGGGACGTCCGTCCGAGCGGTACTTC
CASSKGRPSERYF
>TRBV20-1|.|TRBJ2-3|TRBD2
TGCAGTGCTAGAGTGGGACTAGGCGGTAGCACAGATACGCAGTATTTT
CSARVGLGGSTDTQYF
>TRBV5-1|many|TRBJ1-4|TRBD1
TGCGCCAGCAGGGGACAGGGCAAGCCCGTTTTT
CASRGQGKPVF
>TRBV7-9|once|TRBJ1-5|.
TGTGCCAGCAGCTTTGAAGGGGGAGTAAGTCAGCCCCAGCATTTT
CASSFEGGVSQPQHF
>TRBV12-3/TRBV12-4|.|TRBJ2-5|TRBD1
TGTGCCAGCAGGCACAGGGGAGAGACCCAGTACTTC
CASRHRGETQYF
>TRBV24-1|.|TRBJ2-5|.
TGTGCCACCAGTGATTTACGGACAGTCCAAGAGACCCAGTACTTC
CATSDLRTVQETQYF
>TRBV14|many|TRBJ2-7|.
TGTGCCAGCAGCCAACCGGGTTCACACGAGCAGTACTTC
CASSQPGSHEQYF
>TRBV5-5|.|TRBJ1-1|.
TGTGCCAGCAGCTTCGATCAGGGCGAAGCTTTCTTT
CASSFDQGEAFF
>TRBV28|.|TRBJ1-4|.
TGTGCCAGCGATGGGGGGAACGTCATCCGGGAAAAACTGTTTTTT
CASDGGNVIREKLFF
>TRBV2|.|TRBJ2-7|.
TGTGCCAGCAGCTCACAGGGTGGCGGGGAGCGGTACTTC
CASSSQGGGERYF
>TRBV7-9|.|TRBJ2-7|.
TGTGCCAGCAGCCAAGAACCAGCATCGAAGTACTTC
CASSQEPASKYF
>TRBV24-1|few|TRBJ1-1|TRBD1
TGTGCCACCAGTGATTTCAAGGAAGGGACAGGGAAAATTTCAGCTTTCTTT
CATSDFKEGTGKISAFF
>TRBV24-1|.|TRBJ1-4|.
TGTGCCACCAGTGATGAAAAACTGTTTTTT
CATSDEKLFF
>TRBV6-1|many|TRBJ1-5|TRBD1
TGTGCCAGCAGCCCCCAAGGGGGCCGGAATCAGCCCCAGCATTTT
CASSPQGGRNQPQHF
>TRBV5-1|.|TRBJ2-5|.
TGCGCCAGCAGCGTCCGGGGGACAGAGACCCAGTACTTC
CASSVRGTETQYF
>TRBV9|.|TRBJ2-7|TRBD2
TGTGCCAGCAGCGTAGGACTAGCGGGAGCCGAGCAGTACTTC
CASSVGLAGAEQYF
>TRBV29-1|.|TRBJ2-7|TRBD1
TGCAGCGTCGACCCGGGACAGGGCAGCGAGCAGTACTTC
CSVDPGQGSEQYF
>TRBV20-1|.|TRBJ1-2|.
TGCAGTGCTACCTTGACAGCGAACAACTATGGCTACACCTTC
CSATLTANNYGYTF
>TRBV11-2|many|TRBJ1-1|.
TGTGCCAGCAGCTTAGAGTGGAGGCAGAGGAACACTGAAGCTTTCTTT
CASSLEWRQRNTEAFF
>TRBV10-1|.|TRBJ2-5|.
TGCGCCAGCAGCGACATCGGGGACCGATTACAAGAGACCCAGTACTTC
CASSDIGDRLQETQYF
>TRBV11-2|.|TRBJ2-2|TRBD2
TGTGCCAGCAGCTTATATGCCCGACTAGCTAACGGGGAGCTGTTTTTT
CASSLYARLANGELFF
>TRBV20-1|many|TRBJ1-5|TRBD1
TGCAGTGCTAGACCCGGGACAGGACATAGCAATCAGCCCCAGCATTTT
CSARPGTGHSNQPQHF
>TRBV5-5|many|TRBJ2-7|TRBD2
TGTGCCAGCAGCTCAATCGGGGGGGCTTACGAGCAGTACTTC
CASSSIGGAYEQYF
>TRBV15|.|TRBJ1-1|.
TGTGCCACCAGCTTCCGGGAAATGAACACTGAAGCTTTCTTT
CATSFREMNTEAFF
>TRBV7-2|.|TRBJ1-1|TRBD1
TGTGCCAGCAGCTCCCAACAGGGGTTATATGAAGCTTCCTTT
CASSSQQGLYEASF
>TRBV7-9|many|TRBJ2-5|TRBD2
TGTGCCAGCAGTTGGCCCGGACTAGCGGGGGGAAGCCGAGAGACCCAGTACTTC
CASSWPGLAGGSRETQYF
>TRBV24-1|.|TRBJ1-2|TRBD1
TGTGCCACCAGTGAAAGACAGGGGGCTGGCTACACCTTC
CATSERQGAGYTF
>TRBV20-1|.|TRBJ1-2|TRBD1
TGCAGTGCAGGGACAGGGAATGGCTATGGCTACACCTTC
CSAGTGNGYGYTF
>TRBV29-1|many|TRBJ1-2|TRBD1
TGCAGCGTTATCGGGACAGGCTTTGGCTACACCTTC
CSVIGTGFGYTF
>TRBV7-2|many|TRBJ2-7|.
TGTGCCAGCGGCCAGCTCCGCTCCTACGAGCAGTACTTC
CASGQLRSYEQYF
>TRBV6-1|.|TRBJ1-1|.
TGTGCCAGCAGAACCGACCCGGTGAACACTGAAGCTTTCTTT
CASRTDPVNTEAFF
>TRBV2|many|TRBJ2-7|.
TGTGCCAGCAGTGAAGGGGGGCTAAGCGAGCAGTACTTC
CASSEGGLSEQYF
>TRBV6-1|many|TRBJ1-5|.
TGTGCCAGTCACAAGTCAGGGGGCAATCAGCCCCAGCATTTT
CASHKSGGNQPQHF
>TRBV2|.|TRBJ2-7|TRBD1
TGTGCCAGCAGTAGTACGGACAGGGATTTTTACGAGCAGTACTTC
CASSSTDRDFYEQYF
>TRBV9|many|TRBJ2-3|TRBD2
TGTGCCAGCAGCATGGGGACTAGCGGGGGGGATACGCAGTATTTT
CASSMGTSGGDTQYF
>TRBV27|.|TRBJ2-7|.
TGTGCCAGCAGGGAGACAGGATCCTACGAGCAGTACTTC
CASRETGSYEQYF
>TRBV20-1|.|TRBJ2-3|.
TGCAGTGCTAGAGATCTCGATCCCGTGGCACGGAATACGCAGTATTTT
CSARDLDPVARNTQYF
>TRBV2|many|TRBJ1-3|.
TGTGCCAGCAGTGAAGTCCCTAGCTCTGGAAACACCATATATTTT
CASSEVPSSGNTIYF
>TRBV20-1|.|TRBJ2-7|TRBD1
TGCAGTGCTACGGACAGGACCTACGAGCAGTACTTC
CSATDRTYEQYF
>TRBV20-1|.|TRBJ2-5|TRBD2
TGCAGTGCTATAAGGCCAGCGGGAGGGCAAGAGACCCAGTACTTC
CSAIRPAGGQETQYF
>TRBV5-1|many|TRBJ2-1|TRBD1
TGCGCCAGCAGCCCGGGACAGGGCAACTACAATGAGCAGTTCTTC
CASSPGQGNYNEQFF
>TRBV7-8|few|TRBJ2-7|.
TGTGCCAGCAGCTTATATGGCCACTACGAGCAGTACTTC
CASSLYGHYEQYF
>TRBV2|.|TRBJ1-5|.
TGTGCCAGCAGTTTGGACACCGGGAGCGGTTATTCTCAGCCCCAGCATTTT
CASSLDTGSGYSQPQHF
>TRBV20-1|once|TRBJ2-7|TRBD2
TGCAGTGCTAGAGAAGGCCAAGGTAGCGGGGGGGCCTACGAGCAGTACTTC
CSAREGQGSGGAYEQYF
>TRBV7-3|.|TRBJ1-1|.
TGTGCCAGCAGCGTACAGGGATGGGAGGATACTGAAGCTTTCTTT
CASSVQGWEDTEAFF
>TRBV12-3/TRBV12-4|.|TRBJ2-5|TRBD2
TGTGCCAGCAGTTTTGGCGGACTAGCAGCGGAGACCCAGTACTTC
CASSFGGLAAETQYF
>TRBV10-3|few|TRBJ2-5|TRBD2
TGTGCCAGCTCTAGCGGGGGGAAAGAGACCCAGTACTTC
CASSSGGKETQYF
>TRBV19|.|TRBJ1-4|.
TGTGCCAGTAGCCTAGGCCGCTACGGTAATGGAAAACTGTTTTTT
CASSLGRYGNGKLFF
>TRBV10-3|.|TRBJ2-3|TRBD2
TGTGCCATCAGTGAGGTCTCAAGGGGCAGCGGGGGGCACCGGGCAGATACGCAGTATTTT
CAISEVSRGSGGHRADTQYF
>TRBV3-1|once|TRBJ2-7|.
TGTGCCAGCAGCCAAAAGGTTTCGGACTACGAGCAGTACTTC
CASSQKVSDYEQYF
>TRBV6-2/TRBV6-3|many|TRBJ1-1|.
TGTGCCAGCAGTTGGGGGGACACTGAAGCTTTCTTT
CASSWGDTEAFF
>TRBV19|.|TRBJ1-5|.
TGTGCTAGAGTACAAGAGGGGCGCAATCAGCCCCAGCATTTT
CARVQEGRNQPQHF
>TRBV20-1|many|TRBJ2-7|TRBD1
TGCAGTGCTAGGGAACAGGGGGTTGGAGTAGCGGAGCAGTACTTC
CSAREQGVGVAEQYF
>TRBV11-1|.|TRBJ2-3|TRBD1
TGTGCCAGCAGCTTAGGGCAGGGGGCTTATGGCACAGATACGCAGTATTTT
CASSLGQGAYGTDTQYF
>TRBV3-1|.|TRBJ1-5|TRBD1
TGTGCCAGCAGCCGATCGGGACAGGGGCGATCGAATCAGCCCCAGCATTTT
CASSRSGQGRSNQPQHF
>TRBV9|.|TRBJ2-7|.
TGTGCCAGCACCCAGGTGGGCTACGAGCAGTACTTC
CASTQVGYEQYF